Each of the 19 T cell receptor beta chains below was sequenced from the same sample in a study of T cell repertoires in cytomegalovirus infection. These receptors are not linked to any known antigen. TCRdb redid the calling of the reads with MiXCR, one entry per CDR3 protein. The sample lists about 130,000 distinct CDR3 sequences, 20% to 30% occurring once. The sample was PBMCs, sequenced either directly or after in vitro stimulation (not recorded which). The receptors originated from a human donor in good health (CMV status not recorded). Some clones in this sample may be carry-over from other donors' samples.

This clonotype was counted once. Being one base from a much bigger clone, this may be a read error. The genes are TRBV12-3 or TRBV12-4 and TRBJ1-4; D remains unclear. The CDR3 sequence is 14 residues long. V was cut by 6 bases and J by 0 bases, with 8 bases left in between. The CDR3 spells CASSDDTTNEKLFF. In DNA, the CDR3 is TGTGCCAGCAGCGATGATACAACTAATGAAAAACTGTTTTTT.

This clonotype was observed a handful of times. The chain recombines TRBV27 with TRBJ2-6; a weak D match, TRBD2 (5 bases). The CDR3 is 15 amino acids. CDR1 and CDR2 from the germline V gene are MNHEY and SMNVEV (reference sequence). Trimming removed 5 bases from V and 2 bases from J, with 10 bases in between. The CDR3 DNA reads as TGTGCCAGCAGTCCGGGCGGGCCTGGGGCCAACGTCCTGACTTTC. It is translated as CASSPGGPGANVLTF. The full variable domain, its missing parts supplied by reference TRBV27 and TRBJ2-6, is EAQVTQNPRYLITVTGKKLTVTCSQNMNHEYMSWYRQDPGLGLRQIYYSMNVEVTDKGDVPEGYKVSRKEKRNFPLILESPSPNQTSLYFCASSPGGPGANVLTFGAGSRLTVL.

This sequence joins TRBV2 and TRBJ1-1, with TRBD1 matching over 8 bases. CDR3 length: 14 amino acids. Looked up from germline, CDR1 is SNHLY and CDR2 is FYNNEI. Unmatched junction bases numbered 10, after V lost 3 bases and J lost 10 bases. The CDR3 loop reads CASSDRTGMGRAFF. CDR3 nucleotide sequence: TGTGCCAGCAGTGATCGGACAGGGATGGGAAGAGCTTTCTTT. Full variable domain (outside the CDR3, taken from reference TRBV2 and TRBJ1-1): EPEVTQTPSHQVTQMGQEVILRCVPISNHLYFYWYRQILGQKVEFLVSFYNNEISEKSEIFDDQFSVERPDGSNFTLKIRSTKLEDSAMYFCASSDRTGMGRAFFGQGTRLTVV.

The chain joins TRBV12-3 or TRBV12-4 to TRBJ2-5; a possible D gene is TRBD1 (6 bases). CDR3 length equals 14 residues. The V and J ends lost 6 bases and 1 base respectively, with 12 bases between them. This CDR3 reads CASRSPGVQETQYF. The CDR3, as DNA: TGTGCCAGCAGATCCCCAGGGGTCCAAGAGACCCAGTACTTC.

The rearrangement links TRBV29-1 to TRBJ2-1, with D possibly matching TRBD2 (5 bases). Between the trimmed V and J ends, which lost 2 bases and 7 bases, there was a span of 9 bases. The CDR3 has 12 amino acids. CDR1 and CDR2 from the germline V gene are SQVTM and ANQGSEA. CDR3 DNA sequence: TGCAGCGTTGAAAGACCGGGGAATGAGCAGTTCTTC. It is translated as CSVERPGNEQFF.

The chain employs TRBV4-1 and TRBJ1-2, with a weak D call TRBD1 (6 bases). The CDR3 is made up of 15 amino acids. V shed 0 bases and J shed 0 bases, with 8 bases lying between them. Germline CDR1 reads MGHRA; CDR2 reads YSYEKL. In nucleotides, the CDR3 is TGCGCCAGCAGCCAAGATGACAGGACTAACTATGGCTACACCTTC. Translated: CASSQDDRTNYGYTF.

This clonotype came up many times. The chain is built from TRBV11-3 and TRBJ2-2, with 13 bases lining up with TRBD2. The junction had 6 bases not matched to a gene; V was cut back by 5 bases and J by 6 bases. This CDR3 contains 16 residues. The germline CDR1 and CDR2 sequences are SGHNT and YENEEA. The CDR3 reads CASSPGLAGVPGELFF. The DNA for the CDR3 is TGTGCCAGCAGCCCAGGACTAGCGGGAGTGCCCGGGGAGCTGTTTTTT.

The V gene is TRBV7-3, the J gene TRBJ2-3; possibly TRBD2 for D (6 bases). Germline CDR1 SGHTA, CDR2 FQGTGA. Trimming removed 0 bases from V and 3 bases from J, with 13 bases in between. This CDR3 region has 16 residues. The CDR3 bases are TGTGCCAGCAGCTTAACCAAGACTAGGGCAACAGATACGCAGTATTTT. Translated: CASSLTKTRATDTQYF.

The chain uses TRBV6-5 and TRBJ2-7; TRBD2 aligns across 9 bases. The trim removed 5 bases at V and 6 bases at J, leaving 5 bases unmatched. CDR3 length: 13 amino acids. Germline V gene data show CDR1 as MNHEY and CDR2 as SVGAGI. The CDR3 nucleotides are TGTGCCAGCAGTATAGCGGGAGAGGGCGAGCAGTACTTC. Translating it yields CASSIAGEGEQYF.

This clonotype was seen many times. The chain links TRBV7-8 to TRBJ2-1; 12 nucleotides line up with TRBD2. There are 18 residues in the CDR3. Trimming took 5 bases from V and 1 from J; bases not matched to a gene: 9. Germline V lookup: CDR1 SGHVS, CDR2 FQNEAQ. CDR3 DNA: TGTGCCAGCAGCAAACTAGCGGGAGGTCTTGTTTCCTACAATGAGCAGTTCTTC. Its translation: CASSKLAGGLVSYNEQFF.

At least ten counts were recorded for this clonotype. V gene TRBV7-2 combines with J gene TRBJ2-2, with 13 bases that match TRBD2. CDR3 size: 19 residues. Germline V gives CDR1 SGHTA, CDR2 FQGNSA. After removal of 2 bases from V and 7 bases from J, the junction contained 13 bases not matched to a gene. Written as DNA, the CDR3 is TGTGCCAGCAGCTTAAGGACTAGCGGGAGAATTCTGCAGATCGGGGAGCTGTTTTTT. Translation: CASSLRTSGRILQIGELFF.

This clonotype was seen a few times. The J gene is TRBJ2-7, the V gene TRBV20-1; 8 bases match TRBD2. The germline CDR1 and CDR2 sequences are DFQATT and SNEGSKA (reference sequence). The J segment lost 5 bases and the V segment lost 1 base, leaving 10 bases of the junction unmatched. The CDR3 extends over 15 amino acids. CDR3 coding DNA: TGCAGTGCTAGAGGCAGCGGGAGAGGGTCCCACGAGCAGTACTTC. It yields the protein CSARGSGRGSHEQYF.

The CDR3 loop reads CASSQDDVNTEAFF. The CDR3 coding sequence is TGCGCCAGCAGCCAAGACGACGTGAACACTGAAGCTTTCTTT. The chain employs TRBV4-1 and TRBJ1-1; D not certain. V gave up 0 bases and J gave up 0 bases, with 5 bases separating them. The CDR3 sequence is 14 residues long. Germline values: CDR1 MGHRA, CDR2 YSYEKL.

This clonotype occurred a few times. The rearrangement joins TRBV5-6 to TRBJ2-7; D is unresolved. Germline loops: CDR1 SGHDT, CDR2 YYEEEE. CDR3 size: 14 residues. Trimming pared 0 bases from V and 2 bases from J, leaving 9 bases between. The CDR3 sequence: CASSLDGEPYEQYF. The CDR3 DNA reads TGTGCCAGCAGCTTGGATGGAGAACCCTACGAGCAGTACTTC.

V gene TRBV12-3 or TRBV12-4 combines with J gene TRBJ1-5; D is ambiguous. Trimming left V 6 bases short and J 5 bases short, with 8 bases between. This CDR3 contains 12 residues. The CDR3 nucleotides read TGTGCCAGCAGGAGAAGGGATCAGCCCCAGCATTTT. Translated, it gives CASRRRDQPQHF.

This clonotype was seen a handful of times. The chain employs TRBV9 and TRBJ2-7, with D possibly matching TRBD2 (7 bases). Between the trimmed V and J ends, which lost 1 base and 3 bases, there was a span of 17 bases. The germline V gene encodes CDR1 SGDLS and CDR2 YYNGEE. The CDR3 totals 16 residues. CDR3: CASSVWGGLRGYEQYF. The DNA of the CDR3 is TGTGCCAGCAGCGTATGGGGGGGGCTCCGGGGCTACGAGCAGTACTTC. Supplemented by reference TRBV9 and TRBJ2-7, the full variable domain reads DSGVTQTPKHLITATGQRVTLRCSPRSGDLSVYWYQQSLDQGLQFLIQYYNGEERAKGNILERFSAQQFPDLHSELNLSSLELGDSALYFCASSVWGGLRGYEQYFGPGTRLTVT.

Many counts were recorded for this clonotype. The CDR3 loop is CASSPRLDGELFF. CDR3 DNA sequence: TGTGCCAGCAGCCCCCGACTGGACGGGGAGCTGTTTTTT. The rearrangement uses TRBV7-2 and TRBJ2-2; D gene uncertain. CDR3 length: 13 residues. CDR1 and CDR2 (germline): SGHTA, FQGNSA. Trimming shortened V by 5 bases and J by 7 bases, and 11 bases separated the two germline ends.

This clonotype was observed a few times. The chain recombines TRBV15 with TRBJ2-1; 9 nucleotides align to TRBD2. The CDR3 extends over 17 amino acids. Trimming cost V 0 bases and J 2 bases; bases outside gene matches: 5. Germline V CDR1 and CDR2: LNHNV, YYDKDF (reference sequence). The CDR3 bases are TGTGCCACCAGCAGAGATGAGGGCGGGAGGGCCTACAATGAGCAGTTCTTC. This sequence encodes CATSRDEGGRAYNEQFF. Full variable domain (missing parts from reference TRBV15 and TRBJ2-1): DAMVIQNPRYQVTQFGKPVTLSCSQTLNHNVMYWYQQKSSQAPKLLFHYYDKDFNNEADTPDNFQSRRPNTSFCFLDIRSPGLGDTAMYLCATSRDEGGRAYNEQFFGPGTRLTVL.

This clonotype was seen ten or more times. The chain employs TRBV5-4 and TRBJ1-2; 8 bases agree with TRBD1. This CDR3 spans 15 amino acids. Germline V CDR1 and CDR2: SGHNT, YYREEE (reference sequence). V lost 0 bases and J lost 6; bases outside the gene matches: 7. DNA of the CDR3: TGTGCCAGCAGCTTGGAGGGCAGGGGGCACCATGGCTACACCTTC. This sequence encodes CASSLEGRGHHGYTF.